This T cell receptor (beta chain) was documented in a study of blood T cell repertoires in COVID-19. Background on the study: From the United States, Italy and Spain came samples of acute and convalescent COVID-19.

Study processing details: Estimation of nucleated cell counts relied on the amplification of reference gene primers. Profiling relied on immunoSEQ multiplex PCR, and the TCRdb table lists in-frame clones only, not all of them. The V and J calls and clone size were taken over from that table, and D and trimming were inferred from the DNA. Among 200,000 or so clones listed, under 90% were seen once. The CDR3 has 14 amino acids. The trim removed 6 bases at V and 8 bases at J, leaving 6 bases unmatched. Germline CDR1 reads SEHNR; CDR2 reads FQNEAQ (reference sequence). The chain recombines TRBV7-9 with TRBJ2-1; 11 nucleotides align to TRBD2. The specimen sequenced was peripheral blood. The clonotype originates from a man in his 60s who had recovered from COVID-19. CDR3 sequence reads: CASRISGGAYEQFF. As DNA, the CDR3 is TGTGCCAGCAGAATTAGCGGGGGGGCCTATGAGCAGTTCTTC.